The T cell receptor (beta chain) described here comes from a study of CD8 T cells in Susac syndrome. V lost 5 bases and J lost 5; bases outside the gene matches: 3. CDR3 length: 13 amino acids. Germline CDR1 reads MNHNY; CDR2 reads SVGAGI (reference sequence). Random hexamers were used to reverse transcribe the RNA input (about 0.45 to 1 ug). Using its own MiXCR run on the immunoSEQ multiplex PCR reads, TCRdb lists one record per CDR3 protein. The sample lists fewer than 85,000 distinct CDR3 sequences, around 96% seen once, with 0.35% to 0.4% in the top ten. The TCR originated in a human donor with multiple sclerosis. The chain links TRBV6-6 to TRBJ2-7; 10 bases are a match to TRBD1. Sequences were obtained from CD8+ T cells from PBMCs. The CDR3 region has the DNA TGTGCCAGCAGTGCCGGGACAGGGGACGAGCAGTACTTC. As protein: CASSAGTGDEQYF.